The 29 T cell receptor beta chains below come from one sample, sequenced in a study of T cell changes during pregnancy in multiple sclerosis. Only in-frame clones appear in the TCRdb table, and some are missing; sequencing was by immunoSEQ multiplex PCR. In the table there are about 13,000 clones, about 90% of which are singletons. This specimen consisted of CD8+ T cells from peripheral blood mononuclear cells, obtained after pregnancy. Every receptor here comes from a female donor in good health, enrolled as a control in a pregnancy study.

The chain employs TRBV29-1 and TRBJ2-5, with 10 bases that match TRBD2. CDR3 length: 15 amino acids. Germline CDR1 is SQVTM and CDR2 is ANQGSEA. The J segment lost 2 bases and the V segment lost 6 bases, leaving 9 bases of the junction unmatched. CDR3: CSVDPLAGIQETQYF. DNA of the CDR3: TGCAGCGTCGACCCACTAGCGGGGATACAAGAGACCCAGTACTTC. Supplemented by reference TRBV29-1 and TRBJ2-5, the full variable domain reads SAVISQKPSRDICQRGTSLTIQCQVDSQVTMMFWYRQQPGQSLTLIATANQGSEATYESGFVIDKFPISRPNLTFSTLTVSNMSPEDSSIYLCSVDPLAGIQETQYFGPGTRLLVL.

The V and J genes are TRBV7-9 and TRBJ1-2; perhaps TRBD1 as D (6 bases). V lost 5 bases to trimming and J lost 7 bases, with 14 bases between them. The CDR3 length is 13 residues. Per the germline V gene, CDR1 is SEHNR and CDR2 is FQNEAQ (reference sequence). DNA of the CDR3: TGTGCCAGCAGCCAACCATCCAGGGGTGGCTACACCTTC. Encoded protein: CASSQPSRGGYTF. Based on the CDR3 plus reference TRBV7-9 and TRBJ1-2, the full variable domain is DTGVSQNPRHKITKRGQNVTFRCDPISEHNRLYWYRQTLGQGPEFLTYFQNEAQLEKSRLLSDRFSAERPKGSFSTLEIQRTEQGDSAMYLCASSQPSRGGYTFGSGTRLTVV.

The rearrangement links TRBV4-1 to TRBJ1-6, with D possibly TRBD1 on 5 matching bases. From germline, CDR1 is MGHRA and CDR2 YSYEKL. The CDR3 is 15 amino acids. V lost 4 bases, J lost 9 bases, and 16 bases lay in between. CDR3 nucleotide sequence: TGCGCCAGCAGCCTCGTGGGGGGAGAGGGTTCACCCCTCCACTTT. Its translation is CASSLVGGEGSPLHF.

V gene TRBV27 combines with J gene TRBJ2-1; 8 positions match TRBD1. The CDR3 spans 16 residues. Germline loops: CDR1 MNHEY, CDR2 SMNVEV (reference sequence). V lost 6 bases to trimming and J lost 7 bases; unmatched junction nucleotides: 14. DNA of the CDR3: TGTGCCAGCAGGAAGGCAGGGGGCGTATTTGTGAATGAGCAGTTCTTC. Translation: CASRKAGGVFVNEQFF.

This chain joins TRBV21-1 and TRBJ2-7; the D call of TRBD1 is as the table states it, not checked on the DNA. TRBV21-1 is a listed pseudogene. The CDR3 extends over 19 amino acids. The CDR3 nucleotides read TGTGCCAGCAGCAAAGGGGGCCCGACAGGGGGCCGGGTAGACTACGAGCAGTACTTC. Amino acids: CASSKGGPTGGRVDYEQYF.

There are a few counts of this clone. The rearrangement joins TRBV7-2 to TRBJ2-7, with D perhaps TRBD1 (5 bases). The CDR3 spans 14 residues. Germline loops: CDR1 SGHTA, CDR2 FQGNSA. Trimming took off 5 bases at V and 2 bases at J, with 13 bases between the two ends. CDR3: CASSPELGAYEQYF. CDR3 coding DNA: TGTGCCAGCAGCCCTGAGCTAGGGGCCTACGAGCAGTACTTC.

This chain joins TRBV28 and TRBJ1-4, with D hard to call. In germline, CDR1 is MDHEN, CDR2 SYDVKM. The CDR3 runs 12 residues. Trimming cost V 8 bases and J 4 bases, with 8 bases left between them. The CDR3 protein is CASAGYNEKLFF. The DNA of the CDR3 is TGTGCCAGCGCGGGATATAATGAAAAACTGTTTTTT.

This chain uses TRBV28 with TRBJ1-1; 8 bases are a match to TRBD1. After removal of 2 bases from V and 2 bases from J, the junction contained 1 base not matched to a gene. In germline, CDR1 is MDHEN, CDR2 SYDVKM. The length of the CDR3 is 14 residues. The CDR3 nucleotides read TGTGCCAGCAGTTTAGACAGGGGCAACACTGAAGCTTTCTTT. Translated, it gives CASSLDRGNTEAFF. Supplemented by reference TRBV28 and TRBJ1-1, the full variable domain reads DVKVTQSSRYLVKRTGEKVFLECVQDMDHENMFWYRQDPGLGLRLIYFSYDVKMKEKGDIPEGYSVSREKKERFSLILESASTNQTSMYLCASSLDRGNTEAFFGQGTRLTVV.

CDR3 DNA sequence: TGTGCCAGCTCCTGGGGGACTAGCGGGGTCAATGAGCAGTTCTTC. It encodes CASSWGTSGVNEQFF. The V call is TRBV28, the J call TRBJ2-1, with 13 bases fitting TRBD2. V shed 8 bases, J shed 6 bases, and the junction held 7 bases outside the gene matches. From germline, CDR1 is MDHEN and CDR2 SYDVKM. The CDR3 contains 15 residues.

CDR3 in DNA: TGTGCCAGCAGTTTATTTAGCGGGGGGTTAGATGAGCAGTTCTTC. The encoded protein is CASSLFSGGLDEQFF. V gene TRBV27 combines with J gene TRBJ2-1; 10 bases line up with TRBD2. J was trimmed by 8 bases and V by 1 base; bases with no gene match: 5. This CDR3 has 15 residues. Germline CDR1 and CDR2: MNHEY and SMNVEV (reference sequence).

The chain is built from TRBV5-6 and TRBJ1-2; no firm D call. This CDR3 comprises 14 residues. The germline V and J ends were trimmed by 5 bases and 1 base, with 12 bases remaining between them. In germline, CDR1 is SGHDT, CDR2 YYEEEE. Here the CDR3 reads CASRSYTFNYGYTF. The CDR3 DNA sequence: TGTGCCAGCAGATCCTATACGTTTAACTATGGCTACACCTTC.

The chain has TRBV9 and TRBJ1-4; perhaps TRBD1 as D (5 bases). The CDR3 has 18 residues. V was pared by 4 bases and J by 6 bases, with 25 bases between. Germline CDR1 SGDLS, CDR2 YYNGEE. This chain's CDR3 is CASSPNGGILLSDEKLFF. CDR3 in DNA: TGTGCCAGCAGCCCAAATGGGGGGATCTTGCTAAGTGATGAAAAACTGTTTTTT.

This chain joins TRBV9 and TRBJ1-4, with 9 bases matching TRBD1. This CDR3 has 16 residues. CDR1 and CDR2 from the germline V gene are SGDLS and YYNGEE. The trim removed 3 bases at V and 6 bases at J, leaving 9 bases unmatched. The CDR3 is CASSARTGDGDEKLFF. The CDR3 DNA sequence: TGTGCCAGCAGCGCCCGGACAGGGGACGGCGATGAAAAACTGTTTTTT.

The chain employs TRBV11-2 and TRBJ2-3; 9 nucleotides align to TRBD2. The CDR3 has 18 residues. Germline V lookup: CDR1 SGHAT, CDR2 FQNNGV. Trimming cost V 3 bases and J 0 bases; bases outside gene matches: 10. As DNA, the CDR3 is TGTGCCAGCAGCTTCCCGCGGGAGGGCCAAGGGAGCACAGATACGCAGTATTTT. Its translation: CASSFPREGQGSTDTQYF.

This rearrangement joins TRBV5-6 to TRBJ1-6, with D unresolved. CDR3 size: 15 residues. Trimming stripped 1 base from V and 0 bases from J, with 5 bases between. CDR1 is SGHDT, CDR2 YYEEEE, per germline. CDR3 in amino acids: CASSLPGSYNSPLHF. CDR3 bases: TGTGCCAGCAGCTTGCCCGGCTCCTATAATTCACCCCTCCACTTT.

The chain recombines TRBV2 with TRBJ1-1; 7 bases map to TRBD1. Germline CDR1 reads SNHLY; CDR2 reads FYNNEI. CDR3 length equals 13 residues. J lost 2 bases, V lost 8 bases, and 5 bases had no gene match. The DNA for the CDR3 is TGTGCCAGCGGGGACAGATTCAACACTGAAGCTTTCTTT. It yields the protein CASGDRFNTEAFF.

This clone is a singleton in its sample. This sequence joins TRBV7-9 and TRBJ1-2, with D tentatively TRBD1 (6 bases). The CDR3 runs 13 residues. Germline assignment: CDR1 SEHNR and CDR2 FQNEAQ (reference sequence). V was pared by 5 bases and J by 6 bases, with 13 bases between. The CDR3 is CASSEGGGNGYTF. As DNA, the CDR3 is TGTGCCAGCAGCGAAGGGGGAGGGAATGGCTACACCTTC.

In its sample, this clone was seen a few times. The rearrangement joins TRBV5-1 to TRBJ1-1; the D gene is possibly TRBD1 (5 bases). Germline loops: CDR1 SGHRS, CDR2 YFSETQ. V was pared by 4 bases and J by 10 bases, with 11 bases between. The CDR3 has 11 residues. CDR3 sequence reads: CASSPLDRAFF. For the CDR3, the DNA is TGCGCCAGCAGCCCCCTCGACAGAGCTTTCTTT.

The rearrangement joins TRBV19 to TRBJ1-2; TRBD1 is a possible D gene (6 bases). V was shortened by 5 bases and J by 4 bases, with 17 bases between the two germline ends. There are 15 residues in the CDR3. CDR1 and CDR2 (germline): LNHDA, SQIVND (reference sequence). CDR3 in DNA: TGTGCCAGTAGTGTCTATTTACGGGACACCTATGGCTACACCTTC. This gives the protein CASSVYLRDTYGYTF.

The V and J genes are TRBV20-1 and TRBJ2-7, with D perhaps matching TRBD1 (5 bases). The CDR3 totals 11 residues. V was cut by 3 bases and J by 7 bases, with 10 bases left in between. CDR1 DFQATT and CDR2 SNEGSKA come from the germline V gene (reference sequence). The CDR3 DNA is TGCAGTGCTAGTCTGGGGCCAGAGCAGTACTTC. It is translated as CSASLGPEQYF.

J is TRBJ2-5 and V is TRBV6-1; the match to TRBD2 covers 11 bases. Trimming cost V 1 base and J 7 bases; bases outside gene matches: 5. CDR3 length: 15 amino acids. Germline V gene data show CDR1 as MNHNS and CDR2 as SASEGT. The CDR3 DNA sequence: TGTGCCAGCAGTGAAGTAGCGGGGGGGCCGGGGACCCAGTACTTC. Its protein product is CASSEVAGGPGTQYF.

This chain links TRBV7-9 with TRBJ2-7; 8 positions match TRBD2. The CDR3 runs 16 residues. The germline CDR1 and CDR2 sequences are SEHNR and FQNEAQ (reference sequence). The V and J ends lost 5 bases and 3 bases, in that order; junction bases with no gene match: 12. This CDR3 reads CASSPGGERGRYEQYF. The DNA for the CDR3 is TGTGCCAGCAGCCCCGGGGGGGAGCGGGGACGCTACGAGCAGTACTTC.

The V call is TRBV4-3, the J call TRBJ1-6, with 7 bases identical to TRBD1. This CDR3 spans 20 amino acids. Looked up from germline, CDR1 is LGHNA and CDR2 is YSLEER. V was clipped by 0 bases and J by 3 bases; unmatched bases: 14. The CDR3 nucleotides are TGCGCCAGCAGCCAAGAACATCTATTGACAGGGTCCTACTATAATTCACCCCTCCACTTT. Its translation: CASSQEHLLTGSYYNSPLHF.

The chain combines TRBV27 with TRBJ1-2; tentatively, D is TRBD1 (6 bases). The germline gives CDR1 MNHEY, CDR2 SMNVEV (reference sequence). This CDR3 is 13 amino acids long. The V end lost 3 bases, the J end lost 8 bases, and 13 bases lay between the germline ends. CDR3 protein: CASSFQGLGGYTF. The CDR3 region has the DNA TGTGCCAGCAGTTTCCAGGGGCTGGGGGGCTACACCTTC.

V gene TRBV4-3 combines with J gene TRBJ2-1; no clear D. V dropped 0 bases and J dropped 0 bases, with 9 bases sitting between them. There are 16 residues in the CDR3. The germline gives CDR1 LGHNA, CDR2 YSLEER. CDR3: CASSQDVLSSYNEQFF. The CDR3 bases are TGCGCCAGCAGCCAAGATGTGCTGAGCTCCTACAATGAGCAGTTCTTC.

CDR3 protein: CASSRDAGVGNTGELFF. The CDR3 DNA reads as TGCGCCAGCAGCCGGGATGCGGGAGTAGGGAACACCGGGGAGCTGTTTTTT. The V call is TRBV4-3, the J call TRBJ2-2; 7 nucleotides line up with TRBD2. With V trimmed by 4 bases and J by 1 base, 9 bases remained unmatched. Germline loops: CDR1 LGHNA, CDR2 YSLEER. The CDR3 is 17 amino acids.

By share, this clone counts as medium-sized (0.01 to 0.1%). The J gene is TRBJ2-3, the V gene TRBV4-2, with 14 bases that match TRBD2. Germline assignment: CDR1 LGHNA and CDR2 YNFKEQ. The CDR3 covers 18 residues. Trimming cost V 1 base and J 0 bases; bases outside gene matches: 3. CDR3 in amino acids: CASSQGLAGGPSTDTQYF. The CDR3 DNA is TGTGCCAGCAGCCAAGGACTAGCGGGGGGGCCTAGCACAGATACGCAGTATTTT.

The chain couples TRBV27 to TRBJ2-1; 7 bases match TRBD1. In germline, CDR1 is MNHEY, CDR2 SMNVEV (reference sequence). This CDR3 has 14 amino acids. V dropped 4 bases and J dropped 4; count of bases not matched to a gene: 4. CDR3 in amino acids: CASSSRQGYNEQFF. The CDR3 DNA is TGTGCCAGCAGTTCAAGACAGGGATACAATGAGCAGTTCTTC.

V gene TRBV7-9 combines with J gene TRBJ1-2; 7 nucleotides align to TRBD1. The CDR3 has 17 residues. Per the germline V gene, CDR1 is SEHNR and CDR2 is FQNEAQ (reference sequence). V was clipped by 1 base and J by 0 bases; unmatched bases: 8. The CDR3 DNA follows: TGTGCCAGCAGCTTAGGAGGGACAGCCTTTTCTAACTATGGCTACACCTTC. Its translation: CASSLGGTAFSNYGYTF.